These 30 T cell receptor beta chains were all obtained from the same sample, sequenced in a study of spatial heterogeneity in lung cancer. From the 5' RACE reads, TCRdb called clonotypes with MiXCR, one entry per CDR3 protein. Of 110,000 or so distinct CDR3 sequences listed, 9.5% to 14% are singletons. The time point: blood at routine non-recurrence follow-up after resection. The sample was PBMCs, taken at follow-up. The receptors stem from a female donor with early-stage non-small cell lung cancer.

The chain recombines TRBV9 with TRBJ1-6, with 12 nucleotides matching TRBD1. This CDR3 has 16 residues. The V segment lost 2 bases and the J segment 5 bases; nucleotides outside the gene matches: 2. The germline V gene has CDR1 SGDLS and CDR2 YYNGEE. The CDR3 DNA is TGTGCCAGCAGCGTGGGACAGGGGGCTAATAATTCACCCCTCCACTTT. Translation: CASSVGQGANNSPLHF. Full variable domain (remainder filled in from reference TRBV9 and TRBJ1-6): DSGVTQTPKHLITATGQRVTLRCSPRSGDLSVYWYQQSLDQGLQFLIQYYNGEERAKGNILERFSAQQFPDLHSELNLSSLELGDSALYFCASSVGQGANNSPLHFGNGTRLTVT.

The J gene is TRBJ2-1, the V gene TRBV9; D is perhaps TRBD1 (5 bases). The germline gives CDR1 SGDLS, CDR2 YYNGEE. The CDR3 is 13 residues long. V gave up 0 bases and J gave up 10 bases, with 11 bases separating them. CDR3 sequence: CASSVGQGVEQFF. CDR3 DNA sequence: TGTGCCAGCAGCGTAGGGCAGGGTGTAGAGCAGTTCTTC.

This clonotype was recorded many times. The chain links TRBV6-5 to TRBJ2-1; no clear D. The CDR3 sequence is 11 residues long. Germline V gene sequence: CDR1 MNHEY, CDR2 SVGAGI. V was cut by 3 bases and J by 6 bases, with 3 bases left in between. In DNA, the CDR3 is TGTGCCAGCAGTTATTTCAATGAGCAGTTCTTC. This sequence encodes CASSYFNEQFF.

This clonotype was observed a few times. V and J are TRBV28 and TRBJ1-5; tentatively, D is TRBD1 (6 bases). Germline V lookup: CDR1 MDHEN, CDR2 SYDVKM. CDR3 length equals 15 residues. V was clipped by 5 bases and J by 4 bases, with 15 bases between them. The CDR3 bases are TGTGCCAGCAGTACCCGGACAGTTTCGAATCAGCCCCAGCATTTT. It is translated as CASSTRTVSNQPQHF.

This clonotype was seen many times. The chain uses TRBV5-5 and TRBJ1-4; no reliable D call. Looked up from germline, CDR1 is SGHKS and CDR2 is YYEKEE (reference sequence). Trimming removed 4 bases at V and 4 bases at J, with 11 bases between. The CDR3 has 14 residues. CDR3 loop: CASSGYGSNEKLFF. The DNA of the CDR3 is TGTGCCAGCAGCGGATATGGAAGTAATGAAAAACTGTTTTTT.

The rearrangement uses TRBV9 and TRBJ1-5; D is unclear. CDR3 size: 13 residues. V dropped 2 bases and J dropped 7 bases, with 10 bases sitting between them. Germline CDR1 reads SGDLS; CDR2 reads YYNGEE. CDR3 sequence reads: CASSVTSGQPQHF. The DNA of the CDR3 is TGTGCCAGCAGCGTCACAAGCGGGCAGCCCCAGCATTTT.

The gene calls are TRBV3-2 and TRBJ2-7; the D segment call TRBD2 is taken from the table without a DNA check. TRBV3-2 counts as a pseudogene. The CDR3 is 14 residues long. This chain's CDR3 is CAIGLGLLLLEQYV. In DNA form, the CDR3 reads TGTGCCATTGGACTTGGGCTACTACTTTTGGAGCAGTACGTC.

This clonotype showed up many times. J is TRBJ2-2 and V is TRBV19; 7 bases agree with TRBD1. V gave up 5 bases and J gave up 5 bases; unmatched junction bases: 11. The germline CDR1 and CDR2 sequences are LNHDA and SQIVND (reference sequence). CDR3 length equals 16 residues. CDR3 sequence reads: CASSPLTGVSTGELFF. In DNA, the CDR3 is TGTGCCAGTAGTCCTTTAACAGGGGTATCAACCGGGGAGCTGTTTTTT.

CDR3 nucleotide sequence: TGCAGTGCTCCGGGCGGCGGGATTAGTAATGAGCAGTTCTTC. Its translation is CSAPGGGISNEQFF. The chain carries TRBV20-1 and TRBJ2-1; D might be TRBD2 (6 bases). Germline CDR1 and CDR2: DFQATT and SNEGSKA (reference sequence). CDR3 length: 14 amino acids. V shed 5 bases and J shed 7 bases, with 18 bases lying between them.

Written as DNA, the CDR3 is TGTGCCAGCAGTTTATCCTCGGGGCCCACTGAAGCTTTCTTT. It specifies CASSLSSGPTEAFF. The rearrangement links TRBV28 to TRBJ1-1; tentatively, D is TRBD1 (5 bases). Looked up from germline, CDR1 is MDHEN and CDR2 is SYDVKM. This CDR3 contains 14 residues. Trimming cost V 1 base and J 4 bases, with 10 bases left between them. The complete variable domain, with remaining parts taken from reference TRBV28 and TRBJ1-1, reads DVKVTQSSRYLVKRTGEKVFLECVQDMDHENMFWYRQDPGLGLRLIYFSYDVKMKEKGDIPEGYSVSREKKERFSLILESASTNQTSMYLCASSLSSGPTEAFFGQGTRLTVV.

The CDR3 nucleotides read TGTGCCAGCAGGCAAACCTTCGGGAGATTGATCACAGATACGCAGTATTTT. It encodes CASRQTFGRLITDTQYF. The V gene is TRBV2, the J gene TRBJ2-3, with D perhaps TRBD2 (6 bases). Looked up from germline, CDR1 is SNHLY and CDR2 is FYNNEI. CDR3 length equals 17 residues. Between the trimmed V and J ends, which lost 6 bases and 2 bases, there was a span of 21 bases.

The chain combines TRBV6-1 with TRBJ2-7; D not resolved. The CDR3 contains 12 residues. V gave up 6 bases and J gave up 4 bases, with 10 bases separating them. CDR1 and CDR2 (germline): MNHNS, SASEGT. In nucleotides, the CDR3 is TGTGCCAGCAGCCTAGGGAAGTACGAGCAGTACTTC. Translated, it gives CASSLGKYEQYF.

The rearrangement links TRBV28 to TRBJ2-1; 7 nucleotides agree with TRBD2. The V and J ends lost 7 bases and 3 bases, in that order; junction bases with no gene match: 15. Germline V CDR1 and CDR2: MDHEN, SYDVKM. The CDR3 loop spans 17 amino acids. CDR3 nucleotides: TGTGCCAGCAAAGACAACCGACTAGCACTGATCTACAATGAGCAGTTCTTC. Its translation: CASKDNRLALIYNEQFF.

For this clonotype: Being one base from a much bigger clone, this may be a read error. The V call is TRBV5-1, the J call TRBJ1-2; no clear D gene. Germline lookup yields CDR1 SGHRS and CDR2 YFSETQ. This CDR3 is built from 14 residues. The CDR3, as DNA: TGCGCCAACAGCTCGCTAGACCCGTATTTGGGCTACACCTTC. It is translated as CANSSLDPYLGYTF. The full variable domain, completed using reference TRBV5-1 and TRBJ1-2, is KAGVTQTPRYLIKTRGQQVTLSCSPISGHRSVSWYQQTPGQGLQFLFEYFSETQRNKGNFPGRFSGRQFSNSRSEMNVSTLELGDSALYLCANSSLDPYLGYTFGSGTRLTVV.

This clonotype appeared a few times. This sequence joins TRBV25-1 and TRBJ1-2, with a tentative D call TRBD1 (5 bases). The CDR3 runs 15 residues. V dropped 8 bases and J dropped 2 bases, with 18 bases sitting between them. Germline V gene data show CDR1 as MGHDK and CDR2 as SYGVNS. The CDR3 sequence is CASWGPQRTNYGYTF. The CDR3 region has the DNA TGTGCCAGCTGGGGCCCGCAGAGAACCAACTATGGCTACACCTTC.

CDR3 loop: CASSRTDNSPLHF. The DNA of the CDR3 is TGTGCCAGCAGTCGGACAGATAATTCACCCCTCCACTTT. This chain uses TRBV25-1 with TRBJ1-6, with a tentative D call TRBD1 (6 bases). This CDR3 comprises 13 residues. With 5 bases removed from V and 5 bases from J, the gap between germline ends came to 7 bases. In germline, CDR1 is MGHDK, CDR2 SYGVNS.

This clonotype was found many times. This chain uses TRBV13 with TRBJ2-1, with a possible D match to TRBD1 (6 bases). CDR3 length equals 14 residues. Trimming cost V 10 bases and J 7 bases, with 20 bases left between them. Germline CDR1 is PRHDT and CDR2 is FYEKMQ (reference sequence). The CDR3 sequence: CATEQNPGVNEQFF. The CDR3, as DNA: TGTGCCACCGAGCAGAACCCAGGGGTGAATGAGCAGTTCTTC.

This chain uses TRBV7-3 with TRBJ2-1; TRBD2 aligns across 10 bases. The germline CDR1 and CDR2 sequences are SGHTA and FQGTGA. The CDR3 runs 15 residues. The junction had 4 bases not matched to a gene; V was cut back by 2 bases and J by 6 bases. The CDR3: CASSLPSGRANEQFF. DNA of the CDR3: TGTGCCAGCAGCTTACCCAGCGGGAGGGCCAATGAGCAGTTCTTC.

The genes are TRBV10-2 and TRBJ2-2; TRBD2 might be the D (5 bases). Trimming cost V 4 bases and J 6 bases, with 9 bases left between them. The CDR3 length is 13 residues. CDR1 is WSHSY and CDR2 is SAAADI in the germline V gene. The CDR3 loop reads CASSVGSSGELFF. The CDR3 nucleotides read TGCGCCAGCAGTGTAGGGAGTTCCGGGGAGCTGTTTTTT.

The sample holds many counts of this clonotype. The CDR3 DNA reads as TGCAGTGCTAGAGATCCTAGTGTTACTAGCACAGATACGCAGTATTTT. It codes for CSARDPSVTSTDTQYF. V usage is TRBV20-1 and J usage is TRBJ2-3, with no clear D. Germline V lookup: CDR1 DFQATT, CDR2 SNEGSKA (reference sequence). This CDR3 has 16 residues. The V end was cut by 0 bases, the J end by 0 bases, with 13 bases between.

A note on this clonotype: This may arise from a read error, as a much more abundant clone is one base away. The chain combines TRBV5-1 with TRBJ2-3, with TRBD2 identical over 8 bases. The CDR3 has 15 amino acids. CDR1 is SGHRS and CDR2 is YFSETQ in the germline V gene. The V and J ends lost 5 bases and 1 base, in that order; junction bases with no gene match: 6. The CDR3 DNA reads as TGCGCCAGCAGTTCCGTACTAGCGGGCACAGATACGCAGTATTTT. Amino acid sequence: CASSSVLAGTDTQYF.

This clonotype was counted ten times or more. V and J are TRBV12-3 or TRBV12-4 and TRBJ2-3; possible D gene TRBD1, 6 bases. V was clipped by 5 bases and J by 1 base, with 10 bases between them. This CDR3 contains 14 residues. The CDR3 region is CASSPRTGTDTQYF. The CDR3 nucleotides read TGTGCCAGCAGTCCTCGGACAGGCACAGATACGCAGTATTTT.

Ten or more counts support this clonotype. This chain uses TRBV12-3 or TRBV12-4 with TRBJ2-3, with 7 bases identical to TRBD1. The junction had 4 bases not matched to a gene; V was cut back by 6 bases and J by 4 bases. CDR3 length: 13 residues. The CDR3 spells CASRTGPADTQYF. The CDR3 coding sequence is TGTGCCAGCAGGACAGGGCCGGCAGATACGCAGTATTTT.

The chain couples TRBV27 to TRBJ2-1; 11 bases are shared with TRBD2. This CDR3 comprises 15 residues. Germline CDR1 reads MNHEY; CDR2 reads SMNVEV (reference sequence). V shed 5 bases, J shed 5 bases, and the junction held 5 bases outside the gene matches. CDR3 nucleotide sequence: TGTGCCAGCAGTAGACTAGCGGGACGAGACAATGAGCAGTTCTTC. Protein: CASSRLAGRDNEQFF.

Turning to this clonotype: This sequence may be a read error, since a much larger clone differs from it by one base. V is TRBV5-1 and J is TRBJ2-1; TRBD2 matches 11 bases. CDR1 is SGHRS and CDR2 is YFSETQ in the germline V gene. This CDR3 contains 16 residues. This chain's CDR3 is CASSQLTSGSLNEQLF. CDR3 nucleotide sequence: TGCGCCAGCAGCCAGCTTACTAGCGGGAGCCTGAATGAGCAGCTCTTC. The entire variable domain, with the rest obtained from reference TRBV5-1 and TRBJ2-1, is as follows: KAGVTQTPRYLIKTRGQQVTLSCSPISGHRSVSWYQQTPGQGLQFLFEYFSETQRNKGNFPGRFSGRQFSNSRSEMNVSTLELGDSALYLCASSQLTSGSLNEQLFGPGTRLTVL.

This clonotype was counted at least ten times. V usage is TRBV28 and J usage is TRBJ2-7, with D possibly being TRBD2 (5 bases). The CDR3 totals 14 residues. The V and J ends lost 5 bases and 0 bases respectively, with 11 bases between them. The germline V gene encodes CDR1 MDHEN and CDR2 SYDVKM. For the CDR3, the DNA is TGTGCCAGCAGTATAAGCGGAAGCTCCTACGAGCAGTACTTC. This codes for CASSISGSSYEQYF.

This clonotype was detected ten times or more. The chain links TRBV10-2 to TRBJ1-6, with a possible D match to TRBD1 (5 bases). CDR3 length: 14 amino acids. Germline V gene sequence: CDR1 WSHSY, CDR2 SAAADI. Trimming took 3 bases from V and 6 from J, leaving 9 bases between them. The CDR3 nucleotides are TGCGCCAGCAGTGATAGGGGTTTTAATTCACCCCTCCACTTT. It translates to CASSDRGFNSPLHF.

This clonotype has at least ten counts. CDR3 DNA sequence: TGCAGCGTCGCCGTAGGTACGGGCCCCTACAATGAGCAGTTCTTC. Protein sequence: CSVAVGTGPYNEQFF. The chain recombines TRBV29-1 with TRBJ2-1; D remains unclear. Trimming left V 6 bases short and J 2 bases short, with 17 bases between. Germline CDR1 is SQVTM and CDR2 is ANQGSEA. The CDR3 consists of 15 residues.

This clonotype appeared a few times. The V and J genes are TRBV19 and TRBJ2-5; TRBD1 matches at 9 bases. There are 15 residues in the CDR3. Germline CDR1 is LNHDA and CDR2 is SQIVND (reference sequence). Germline trimming cut 9 bases from V and 4 bases from J; bases unmatched to any gene: 12. Here the CDR3 reads CASDAPRDRVETQYF. CDR3 nucleotide sequence: TGTGCCAGCGACGCGCCCCGGGACAGGGTAGAGACCCAGTACTTC.

The chain employs TRBV18 and TRBJ2-1, with D hard to call. The CDR3 is 18 amino acids. The germline V gene encodes CDR1 KGHSH and CDR2 LQKENI. Between the trimmed V and J ends, which lost 0 bases and 0 bases, there was a span of 15 bases. CDR3 DNA: TGTGCCAGCTCACCACCGGGGAAGCGATCAAGCTCCTACAATGAGCAGTTCTTC. Its protein is CASSPPGKRSSSYNEQFF.